The source of this TCR beta chain is a study of neurological immune-mediated disorders. TCRdb reprocessed the 5' RACE reads with MiXCR, giving one entry per CDR3 protein. The table includes 100,000 or so distinct CDR3 sequences, roughly 3.5% detected once. Unsorted libraries were generated from 2 million PBMCs. These cells had been stored in RNAlater at -80 C. Germline V gene data show CDR1 as DFQATT and CDR2 as SNEGSKA (reference sequence). V lost 6 bases, J lost 6 bases, and 29 bases lay in between. The CDR3 loop spans 17 amino acids. In its sample, this clonotype was seen many times. This TCR derives from a young woman with multiple sclerosis. The sample comprised PBMCs. The V and J genes are TRBV20-1 and TRBJ1-1, with a weak D call TRBD1 (6 bases). As DNA, the CDR3 is TGCAGTGCCCATGGACAGTTCCAGGGGAATTGGCGCCCTGAAGCTTTCTTT. Its translation: CSAHGQFQGNWRPEAFF.